This TCR beta chain comes out of a study of memory CD4+ T cells and cytomegalovirus serostatus. General observations from the study: Of about 150 reported CMV TCRbeta sequences, 55 to 80 were found in memory CD4+ repertoires. Median bootstrapped AUC for CMV status was roughly 0.95 originally, around 0.91 US-trained.

Germline V gene data show CDR1 as SGHDN and CDR2 as FVKESK. The CDR3 loop spans 15 amino acids. Trimming removed 1 base at V and 5 bases at J, with 14 bases between. The sort gate was single viable CD3+CD4+CD8-CD45RO+ cells for memory CD4+ T cells. In this sample, this clone turned up a few times. The antigen remains undetermined. TCRdb keeps only in-frame clones here, not all; method: immunoSEQ multiplex PCR. The sample has 50,000 to 65,000 clones; about 80% are singletons. Sequencing input: memory CD4+ T cells from blood. The TCR comes from an adult in good health and CMV-seropositive. The chain recombines TRBV14 with TRBJ2-5; D tentatively reads TRBD1 or TRBD2 (5 bases each). This chain's CDR3 is CASSQGGTPAETQYF. CDR3 in DNA: TGTGCCAGCAGCCAAGGGGGGACCCCGGCTGAGACCCAGTACTTC.